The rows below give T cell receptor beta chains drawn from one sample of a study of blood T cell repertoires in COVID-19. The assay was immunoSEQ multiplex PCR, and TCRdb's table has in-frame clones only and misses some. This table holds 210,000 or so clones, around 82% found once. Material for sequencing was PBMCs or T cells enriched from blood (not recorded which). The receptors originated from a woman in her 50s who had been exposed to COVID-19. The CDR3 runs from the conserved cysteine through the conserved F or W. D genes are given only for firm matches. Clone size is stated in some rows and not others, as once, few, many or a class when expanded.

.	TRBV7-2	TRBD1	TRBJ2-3	TGTGCCAGCAGCCCCCAGGGGGCGCGTACAGATACGCAGTATTTT	CASSPQGARTDTQYF
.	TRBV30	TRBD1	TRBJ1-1	TGTGCCTGGAGTGCCGGGACAGCAAACACTGAAGCTTTCTTT	CAWSAGTANTEAFF
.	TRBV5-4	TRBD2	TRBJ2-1	TGTGCCAGCTTCACTAGCGGGGGGGCCTTATCCTACAATGAGCAGTTCTTC	CASFTSGGALSYNEQFF
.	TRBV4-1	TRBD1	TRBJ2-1	TGCGCCAGCAGCCAAAGGGACAGGGTAATCAATGAGCAGTTCTTC	CASSQRDRVINEQFF
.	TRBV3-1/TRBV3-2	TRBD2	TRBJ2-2	TGTGCCAGCAGCTCAAGACTAGCATACAGCATCGGGGAGCTGTTTTTT	CASSSRLAYSIGELFF
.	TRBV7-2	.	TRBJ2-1	TGTGCCAGCAGTTCCAGTAGGGGGAATGGGAACAATGAGCAGTTCTTC	CASSSSRGNGNNEQFF
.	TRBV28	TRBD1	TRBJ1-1	TGTGCCAGCAGTTTTAAACCGGGACAGAGAGAAGCTTTCTTT	CASSFKPGQREAFF
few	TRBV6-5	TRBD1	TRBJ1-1	TGTGCCTTACGTCCCGGGACAGGGTGGGGCACTGAAGCTTTCTTT	CALRPGTGWGTEAFF
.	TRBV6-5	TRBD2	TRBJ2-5	TGTGCCAGCAGTTACTCGGGGGGGGGAGAGACCCAGTACTTC	CASSYSGGGETQYF
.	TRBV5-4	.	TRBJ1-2	TGTGCCAGCAGCTTGATTGGGGCAGGAGGCTACACCTTC	CASSLIGAGGYTF
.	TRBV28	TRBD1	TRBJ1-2	TGTGCCAGCAGTCCAGGGGGGTCTAACTATGGCTACACCTTC	CASSPGGSNYGYTF
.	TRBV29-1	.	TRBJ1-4	TGCAGCGTGGAAGGACACCCTACTAATGAAAAACTGTTTTTT	CSVEGHPTNEKLFF